This TCR beta chain was captured in a study of T cells in Graves' hyperthyroidism and ophthalmopathy. Points from the study as a whole: Blood also carried most thyroid clonotypes expanded above 0.001. Before onset, by a median of approximately 5.9 months, the model predicted ophthalmopathy.

To note about this clonotype: As yet, its antigen is unknown.

Trimming cost V 2 bases and J 1 base, with 15 bases left between them. Per the germline V gene, CDR1 is SGHAT and CDR2 is FQNNGV. The CDR3 runs 17 residues. Amplified TCR beta CDR3 regions derived from RNA transcripts. A set of HTBI primers served as the primers for a first-round RT-PCR of the TCR CDR3. TCRdb reanalysed the multiplex PCR reads using MiXCR and keeps one entry per CDR3 protein. Altogether around 600,000 distinct CDR3 sequences are present, 15% to 17% being singletons, with the ten largest covering around 7.3%. Each diagnosis was grounded in clinical symptoms, serum thyroxine and TRAb, thyroid ultrasound, and orbital computed tomography.

This chain connects TRBV11-2 to TRBJ2-1; a weak D match, TRBD2 (5 bases). Sample: blood. This clonotype was sampled from a woman in her twenties or thirties with Graves' hyperthyroidism. The CDR3 sequence: CASSLIGSGFSYNEQFF. CDR3 bases: TGTGCCAGCAGCTTAATCGGAAGCGGATTTTCCTACAATGAGCAGTTCTTC.